The clone carrying this T cell receptor beta chain was recorded a few times. The target antigen is unknown. One end of the junction is discordant with germline, which a read error may explain. The sample is drawn from a study of blood T cells in healthy people across ages. The use of a sample-barcoded 5' primer and a J-beta primer mix characterized a second PCR of roughly 6 to 11 cycles. A 12-random-nucleotide template-switch adaptor tagged each cDNA molecule. TCRdb reprocessed the 5' RACE reads with MiXCR, giving one entry per CDR3 protein. The table records about 590,000 distinct CDR3 sequences, 25% to 35% of them present only once. Study-level points and caveats: The unsorted PBMCs prevented any conclusive comparison of naive versus antigen-experienced cells.

The CDR3 is made up of 16 amino acids. Germline V CDR1 and CDR2: SGHRS, YFSETQ. Each donor supplied around 10 milliliters of peripheral blood. A minimum of 5.5 micrograms of total RNA was extracted per sample. This chain uses TRBV5-1 with TRBJ1-1, with TRBD1 identical over 9 bases. The clonotype comes from a woman older than 75 in good health. Specimen: blood. The CDR3 reads CVSSTRGTGMNTEAFF. The CDR3 DNA reads as TGCGTCAGCAGCACCCGCGGGACAGGGATGAACACTGAAGCTTTCTTT.